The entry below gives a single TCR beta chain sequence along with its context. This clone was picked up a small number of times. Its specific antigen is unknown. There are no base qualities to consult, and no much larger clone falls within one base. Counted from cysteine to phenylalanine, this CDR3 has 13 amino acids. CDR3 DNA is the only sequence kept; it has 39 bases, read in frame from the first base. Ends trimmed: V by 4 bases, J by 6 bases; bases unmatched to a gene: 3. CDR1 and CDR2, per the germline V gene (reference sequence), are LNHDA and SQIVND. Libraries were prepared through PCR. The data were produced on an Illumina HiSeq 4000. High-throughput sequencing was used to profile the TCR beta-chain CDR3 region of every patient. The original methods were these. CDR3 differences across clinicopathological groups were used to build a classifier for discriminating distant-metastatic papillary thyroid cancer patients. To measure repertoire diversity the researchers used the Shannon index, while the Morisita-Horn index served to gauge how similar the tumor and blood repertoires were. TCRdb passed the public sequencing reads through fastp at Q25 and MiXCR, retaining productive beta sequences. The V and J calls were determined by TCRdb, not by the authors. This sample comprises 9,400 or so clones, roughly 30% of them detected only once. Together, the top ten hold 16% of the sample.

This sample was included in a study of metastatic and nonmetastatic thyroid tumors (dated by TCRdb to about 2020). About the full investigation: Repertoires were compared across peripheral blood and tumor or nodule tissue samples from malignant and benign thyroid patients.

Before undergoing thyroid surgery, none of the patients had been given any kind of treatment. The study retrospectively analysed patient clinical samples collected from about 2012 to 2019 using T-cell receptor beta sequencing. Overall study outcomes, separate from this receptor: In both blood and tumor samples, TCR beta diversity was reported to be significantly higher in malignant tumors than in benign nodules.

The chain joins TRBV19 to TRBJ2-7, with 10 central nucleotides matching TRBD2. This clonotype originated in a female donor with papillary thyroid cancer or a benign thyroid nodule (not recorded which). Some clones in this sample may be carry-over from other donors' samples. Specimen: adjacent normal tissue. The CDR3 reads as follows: CASSTGLAREQYF. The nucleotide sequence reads TGTGCCAGTAGTACGGGACTAGCGCGCGAGCAGTACTTC.